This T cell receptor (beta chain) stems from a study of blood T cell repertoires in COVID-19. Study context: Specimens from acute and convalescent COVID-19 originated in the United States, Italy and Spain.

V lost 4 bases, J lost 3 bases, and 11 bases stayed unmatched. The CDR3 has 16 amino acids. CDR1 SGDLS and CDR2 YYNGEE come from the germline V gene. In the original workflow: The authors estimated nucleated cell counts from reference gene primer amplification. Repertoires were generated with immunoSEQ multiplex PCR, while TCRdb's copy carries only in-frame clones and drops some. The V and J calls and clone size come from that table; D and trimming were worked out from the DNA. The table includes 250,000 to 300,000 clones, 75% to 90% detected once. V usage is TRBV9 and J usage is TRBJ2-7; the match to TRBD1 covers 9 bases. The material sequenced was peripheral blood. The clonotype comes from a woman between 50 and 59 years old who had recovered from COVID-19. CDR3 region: CASSPQDRGGSYEQYF. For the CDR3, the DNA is TGTGCCAGCAGCCCACAAGACAGGGGGGGGAGCTACGAGCAGTACTTC.